This section outlines one T cell receptor (beta chain) sequence together with its context. Its antigen is unidentified. The data stem from a study of shared clonotypes between healthy human individuals. Study-wide points: Sampling was confined to blood; repertoires within tissues likely differ.

Donors comprised healthy HIV-negative adults lacking recent acute infections or vaccinations. A deep-level run was used for the assay. Roughly 280 ng DNA, tens of thousands of T cell genomes, went into unsorted PBMC replicate PCRs. The method was immunoSEQ multiplex PCR; TCRdb's version includes in-frame clones alone and lacks a portion of them. This table holds around 510,000 clones, around 80% found once. The V gene end was trimmed by 5 bases and the J gene end by 2 bases; junction bases not matched to a gene: 4. This CDR3 contains 14 residues. The V gene's germline CDR1 is MNHNS and CDR2 SASEGT. Sample: PBMCs. This receptor was identified in a woman aged 35 to 49 in good health. Some clones in this sample may be carry-over from other donors' samples. The J gene is TRBJ2-7, the V gene TRBV6-1, with 9 positions matching TRBD1. The CDR3 DNA reads as TGTGCCAGCAGTCCGGACAGGGGCCCCTACGAGCAGTACTTC. Protein product: CASSPDRGPYEQYF.